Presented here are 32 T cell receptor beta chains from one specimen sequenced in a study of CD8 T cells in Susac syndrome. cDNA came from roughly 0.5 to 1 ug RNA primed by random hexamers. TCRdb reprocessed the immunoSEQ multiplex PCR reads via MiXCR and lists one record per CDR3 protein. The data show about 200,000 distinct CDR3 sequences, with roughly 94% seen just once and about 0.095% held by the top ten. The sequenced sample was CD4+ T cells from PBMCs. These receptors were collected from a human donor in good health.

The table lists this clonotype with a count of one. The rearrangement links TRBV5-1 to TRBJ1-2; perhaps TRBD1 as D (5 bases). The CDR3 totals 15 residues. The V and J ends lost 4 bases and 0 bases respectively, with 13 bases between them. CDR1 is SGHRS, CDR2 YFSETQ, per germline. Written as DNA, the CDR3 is TGCGCCAGCAGCCGGACAACTACTACTAACTATGGCTACACCTTC. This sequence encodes CASSRTTTTNYGYTF.

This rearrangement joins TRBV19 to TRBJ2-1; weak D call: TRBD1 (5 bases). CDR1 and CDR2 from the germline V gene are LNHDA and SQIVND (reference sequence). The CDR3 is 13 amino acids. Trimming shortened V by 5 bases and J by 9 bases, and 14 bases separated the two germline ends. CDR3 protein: CASSLQDRSEQFF. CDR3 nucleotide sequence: TGTGCCAGTAGTCTACAGGACCGGAGTGAGCAGTTCTTC.

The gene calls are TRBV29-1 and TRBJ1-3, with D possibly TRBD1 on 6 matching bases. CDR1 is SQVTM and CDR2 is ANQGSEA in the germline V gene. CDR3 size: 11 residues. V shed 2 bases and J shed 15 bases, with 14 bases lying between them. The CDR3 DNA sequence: TGCAGCGTTGAAATAGGACAGCGGAGATATTTT. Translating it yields CSVEIGQRRYF.

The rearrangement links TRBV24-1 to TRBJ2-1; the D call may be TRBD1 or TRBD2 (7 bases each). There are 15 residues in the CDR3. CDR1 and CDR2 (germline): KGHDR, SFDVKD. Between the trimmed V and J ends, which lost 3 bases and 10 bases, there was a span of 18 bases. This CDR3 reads CATSDARGRGREQFF. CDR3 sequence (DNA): TGTGCCACCAGTGATGCCCGTGGGAGGGGGCGAGAGCAGTTCTTC.

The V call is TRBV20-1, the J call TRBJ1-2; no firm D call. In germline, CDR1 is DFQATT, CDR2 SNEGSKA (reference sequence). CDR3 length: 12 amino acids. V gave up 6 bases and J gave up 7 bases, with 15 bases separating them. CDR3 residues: CSAGRLMRGYTF. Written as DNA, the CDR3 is TGCAGTGCGGGGAGACTAATGCGTGGCTACACCTTC.

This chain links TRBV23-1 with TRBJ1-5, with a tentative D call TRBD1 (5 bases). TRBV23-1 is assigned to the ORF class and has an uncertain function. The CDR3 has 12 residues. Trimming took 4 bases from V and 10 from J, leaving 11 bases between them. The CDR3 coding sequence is TGCGCCAGCAGTCCCAGGGCGTCACCCCAGCATTTT. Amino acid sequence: CASSPRASPQHF.

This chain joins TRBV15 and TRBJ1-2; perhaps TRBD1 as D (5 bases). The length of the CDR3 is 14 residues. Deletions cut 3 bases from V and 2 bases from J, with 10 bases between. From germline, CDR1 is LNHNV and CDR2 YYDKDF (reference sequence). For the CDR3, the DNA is TGTGCCACCAGCAGGGGGGAGGGGAACTATGGCTACACCTTC. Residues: CATSRGEGNYGYTF.

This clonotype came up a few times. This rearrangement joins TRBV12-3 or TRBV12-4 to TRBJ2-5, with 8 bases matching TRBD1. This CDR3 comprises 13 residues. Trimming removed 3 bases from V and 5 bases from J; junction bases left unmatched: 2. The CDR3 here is CASSFGQGETQYF. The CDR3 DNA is TGTGCCAGCAGTTTCGGACAGGGCGAGACCCAGTACTTC.

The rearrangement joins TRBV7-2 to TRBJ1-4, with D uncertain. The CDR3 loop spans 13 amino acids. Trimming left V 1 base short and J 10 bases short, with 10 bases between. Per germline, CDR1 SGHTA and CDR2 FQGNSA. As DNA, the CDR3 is TGTGCCAGCAGCTTAGTGAGATCAGGAAAACTGTTTTTT. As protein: CASSLVRSGKLFF.

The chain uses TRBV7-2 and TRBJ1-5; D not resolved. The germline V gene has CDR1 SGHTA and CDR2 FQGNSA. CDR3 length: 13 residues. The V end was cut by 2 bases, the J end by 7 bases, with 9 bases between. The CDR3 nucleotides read TGTGCCAGCAGCTTAAGCAGACAACAGCCCCAGCATTTT. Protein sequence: CASSLSRQQPQHF.

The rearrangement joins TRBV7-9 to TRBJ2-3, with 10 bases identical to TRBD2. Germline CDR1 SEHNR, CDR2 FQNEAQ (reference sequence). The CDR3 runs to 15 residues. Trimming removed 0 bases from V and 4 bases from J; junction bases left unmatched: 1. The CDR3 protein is CASSLATSGADTQYF. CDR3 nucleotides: TGTGCCAGCAGCTTAGCAACTAGCGGGGCAGATACGCAGTATTTT.

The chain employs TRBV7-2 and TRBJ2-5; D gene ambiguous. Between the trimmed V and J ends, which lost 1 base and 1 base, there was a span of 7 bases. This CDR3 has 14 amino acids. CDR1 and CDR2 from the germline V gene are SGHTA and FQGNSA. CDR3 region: CASSLGSIQETQYF. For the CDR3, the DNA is TGTGCCAGCAGCTTAGGATCCATCCAAGAGACCCAGTACTTC.

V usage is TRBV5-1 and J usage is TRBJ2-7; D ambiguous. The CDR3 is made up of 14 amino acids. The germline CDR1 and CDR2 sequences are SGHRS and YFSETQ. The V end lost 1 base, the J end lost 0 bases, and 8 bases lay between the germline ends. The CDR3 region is CASSLYTDSYEQYV. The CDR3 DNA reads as TGCGCCAGCAGCTTGTACACGGACTCCTACGAGCAGTACGTC.

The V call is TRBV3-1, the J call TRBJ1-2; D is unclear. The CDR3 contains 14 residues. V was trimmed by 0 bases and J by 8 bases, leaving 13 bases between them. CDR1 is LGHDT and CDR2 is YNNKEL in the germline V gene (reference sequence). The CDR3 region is CASSQDQSSGGYTF. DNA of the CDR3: TGTGCCAGCAGCCAAGATCAGTCTTCTGGGGGCTACACCTTC.

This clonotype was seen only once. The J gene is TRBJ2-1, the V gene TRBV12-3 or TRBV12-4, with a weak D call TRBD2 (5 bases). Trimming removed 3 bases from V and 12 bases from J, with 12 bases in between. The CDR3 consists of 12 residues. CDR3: CASSLHLRAQFF. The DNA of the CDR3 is TGTGCCAGCAGTTTGCACCTGAGGGCGCAGTTCTTC.

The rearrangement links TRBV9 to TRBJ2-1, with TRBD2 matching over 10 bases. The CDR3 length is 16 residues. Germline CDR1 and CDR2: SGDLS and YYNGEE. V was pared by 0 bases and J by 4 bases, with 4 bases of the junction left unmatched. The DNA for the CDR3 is TGTGCCAGCAGCGTAGGGTTAGCGGGGGGATACAATGAGCAGTTCTTC. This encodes CASSVGLAGGYNEQFF.

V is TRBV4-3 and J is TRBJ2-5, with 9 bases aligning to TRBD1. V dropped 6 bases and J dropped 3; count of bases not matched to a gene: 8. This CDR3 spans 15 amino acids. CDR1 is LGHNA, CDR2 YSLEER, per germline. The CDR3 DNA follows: TGCGCCAGCAGACAACAGGGGGCTCGAGAAGAGACCCAGTACTTC. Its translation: CASRQQGAREETQYF.

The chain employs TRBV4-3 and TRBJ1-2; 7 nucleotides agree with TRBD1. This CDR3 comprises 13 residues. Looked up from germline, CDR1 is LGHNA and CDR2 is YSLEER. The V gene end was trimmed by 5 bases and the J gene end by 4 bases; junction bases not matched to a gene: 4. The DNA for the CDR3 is TGCGCCAGCAGCGCAAGGACAGGCTATGGCTACACCTTC. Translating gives CASSARTGYGYTF.

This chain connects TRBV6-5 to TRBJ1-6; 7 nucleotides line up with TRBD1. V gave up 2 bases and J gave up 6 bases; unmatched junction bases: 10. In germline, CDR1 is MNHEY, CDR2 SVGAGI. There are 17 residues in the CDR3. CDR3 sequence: CASSYDGRGMGNSPLHF. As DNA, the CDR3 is TGTGCCAGCAGTTACGATGGCAGGGGGATGGGTAATTCACCCCTCCACTTT.

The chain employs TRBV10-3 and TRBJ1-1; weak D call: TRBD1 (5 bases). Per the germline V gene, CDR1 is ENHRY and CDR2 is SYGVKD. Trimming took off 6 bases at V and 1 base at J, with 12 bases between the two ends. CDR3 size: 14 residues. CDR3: CAIRGTEKNTEAFF. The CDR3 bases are TGTGCCATCAGGGGGACGGAGAAGAACACTGAAGCTTTCTTT.

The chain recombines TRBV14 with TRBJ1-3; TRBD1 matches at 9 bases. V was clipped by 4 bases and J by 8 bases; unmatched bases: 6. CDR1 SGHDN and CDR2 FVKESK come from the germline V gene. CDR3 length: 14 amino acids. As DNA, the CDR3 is TGTGCCAGCAGCCGGTCGGACAGGGGAGACACCATATATTTT. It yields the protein CASSRSDRGDTIYF.

CDR3 region: CASSQPLAGGYNEQFF. The CDR3 nucleotides read TGTGCCAGCAGCCAACCCCTCGCGGGGGGCTACAATGAGCAGTTCTTC. The chain has TRBV3-1 and TRBJ2-1; 8 nucleotides align to TRBD2. The CDR3 totals 16 residues. Losses at the gene ends were 2 bases for V and 3 bases for J; bases not matched to a gene: 6. CDR1 is LGHDT, CDR2 YNNKEL, per germline (reference sequence).

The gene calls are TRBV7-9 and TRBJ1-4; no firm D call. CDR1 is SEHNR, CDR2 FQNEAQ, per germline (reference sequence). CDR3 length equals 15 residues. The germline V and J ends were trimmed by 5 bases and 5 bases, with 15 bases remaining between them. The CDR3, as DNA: TGTGCCAGCAGCCCCAGGACCCAACGGAATGAAAAACTGTTTTTT. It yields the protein CASSPRTQRNEKLFF.

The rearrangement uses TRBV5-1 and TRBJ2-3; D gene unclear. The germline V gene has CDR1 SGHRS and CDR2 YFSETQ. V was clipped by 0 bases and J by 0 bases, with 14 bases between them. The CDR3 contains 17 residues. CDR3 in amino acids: CASSLAGESDSTDTQYF. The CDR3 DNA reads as TGCGCCAGCAGCTTGGCCGGAGAGTCGGATAGCACAGATACGCAGTATTTT.

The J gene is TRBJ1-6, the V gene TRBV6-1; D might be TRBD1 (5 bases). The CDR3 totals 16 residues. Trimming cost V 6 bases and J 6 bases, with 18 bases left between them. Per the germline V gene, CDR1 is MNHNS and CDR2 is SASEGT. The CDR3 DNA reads TGTGCCAGCAGCCTCTGGGGGACCGAACGTAATTCACCCCTCCACTTT. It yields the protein CASSLWGTERNSPLHF.

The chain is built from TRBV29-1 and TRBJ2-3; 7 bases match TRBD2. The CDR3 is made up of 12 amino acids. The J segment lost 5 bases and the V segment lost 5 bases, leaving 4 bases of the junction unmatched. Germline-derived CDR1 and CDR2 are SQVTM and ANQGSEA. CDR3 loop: CSVFGGRDTQYF. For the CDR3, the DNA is TGCAGCGTTTTTGGCGGGAGAGATACGCAGTATTTT.

CDR3 residues: CASRRNGPYEQYF. The DNA for the CDR3 is TGTGCCAGCAGGAGGAATGGACCCTACGAGCAGTACTTC. The V and J genes are TRBV3-1 and TRBJ2-7, with D hard to call. CDR3 length equals 13 residues. V was pared by 6 bases and J by 2 bases, with 11 bases between. Looked up from germline, CDR1 is LGHDT and CDR2 is YNNKEL (reference sequence).

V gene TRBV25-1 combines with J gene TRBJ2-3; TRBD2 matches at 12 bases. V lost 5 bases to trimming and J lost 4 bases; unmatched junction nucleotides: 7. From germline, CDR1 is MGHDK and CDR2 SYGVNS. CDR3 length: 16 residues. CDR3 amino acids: CASSLSSGRASDTQYF. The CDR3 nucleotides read TGTGCCAGCAGTCTCTCTAGCGGGAGGGCCTCAGATACGCAGTATTTT.

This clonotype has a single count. The CDR3 region is CASSVTGMYQETQYF. CDR3 in DNA: TGTGCCAGCAGCGTAACAGGGATGTACCAAGAGACCCAGTACTTC. The chain joins TRBV9 to TRBJ2-5; D might be TRBD1 (6 bases). The germline V and J ends were trimmed by 1 base and 0 bases, with 10 bases remaining between them. This CDR3 is 15 amino acids long. Germline CDR1 SGDLS, CDR2 YYNGEE. The variable domain in full, with the rest retrieved from reference TRBV9 and TRBJ2-5, is DSGVTQTPKHLITATGQRVTLRCSPRSGDLSVYWYQQSLDQGLQFLIQYYNGEERAKGNILERFSAQQFPDLHSELNLSSLELGDSALYFCASSVTGMYQETQYFGPGTRLLVL.

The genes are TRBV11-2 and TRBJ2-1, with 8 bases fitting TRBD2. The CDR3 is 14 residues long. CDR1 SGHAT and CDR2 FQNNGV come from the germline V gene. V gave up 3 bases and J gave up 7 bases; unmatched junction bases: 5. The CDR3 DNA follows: TGTGCCAGCAGCTTTCGGGGGGGCCGTAATGAGCAGTTCTTC. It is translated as CASSFRGGRNEQFF.

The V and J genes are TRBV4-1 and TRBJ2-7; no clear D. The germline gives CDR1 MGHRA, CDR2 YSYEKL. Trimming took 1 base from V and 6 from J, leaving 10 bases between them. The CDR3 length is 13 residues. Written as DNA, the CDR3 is TGCGCCAGCAGCCAAGGCCCGGGCTTCGAGCAGTACGTC. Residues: CASSQGPGFEQYV.

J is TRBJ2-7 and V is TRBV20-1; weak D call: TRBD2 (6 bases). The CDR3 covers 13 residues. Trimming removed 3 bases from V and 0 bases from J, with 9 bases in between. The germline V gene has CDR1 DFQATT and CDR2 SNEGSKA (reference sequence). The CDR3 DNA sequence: TGCAGTGCTAGCGGGGGAAGCTCCTACGAGCAGTACGTC. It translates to CSASGGSSYEQYV.